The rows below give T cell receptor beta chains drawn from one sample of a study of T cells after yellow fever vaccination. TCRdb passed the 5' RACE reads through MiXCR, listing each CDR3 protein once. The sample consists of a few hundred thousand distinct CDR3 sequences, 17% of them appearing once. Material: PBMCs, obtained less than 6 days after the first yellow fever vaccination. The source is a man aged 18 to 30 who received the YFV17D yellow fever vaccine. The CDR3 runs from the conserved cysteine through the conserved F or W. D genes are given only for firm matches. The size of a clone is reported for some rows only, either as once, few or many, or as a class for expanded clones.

CDR3 protein: CASSVKWGLTGELFF; CDR3 DNA: TGTGCCAGCAGTGTTAAGTGGGGTCTGACCGGGGAGCTGTTTTTT; V gene: TRBV6-1; D gene: NA; clone size: NA; J gene: TRBJ2-2; CDR3 length: 15
CDR3 protein: CASRRGAYEQYF; CDR3 DNA: TGTGCCAGCAGGCGGGGGGCCTACGAGCAGTACTTC; V gene: TRBV12-3/TRBV12-4; D gene: TRBD2; clone size: NA; J gene: TRBJ2-7; CDR3 length: 12
CDR3 protein: CASSHGQINSPLHF; CDR3 DNA: TGCGCCAGCAGCCACGGACAGATCAATTCACCCCTCCACTTT; V gene: TRBV5-1; D gene: NA; clone size: NA; J gene: TRBJ1-6; CDR3 length: 14
CDR3 protein: CASSQGGVAGNTIYF; CDR3 DNA: TGCGCCAGCAGCCAGGGGGGCGTTGCTGGAAACACCATATATTTT; V gene: TRBV4-1; D gene: NA; clone size: once; J gene: TRBJ1-3; CDR3 length: 15
CDR3 protein: CASSYSPGDQETQYF; CDR3 DNA: TGTGCCAGCAGTTACTCGCCGGGGGACCAAGAGACCCAGTACTTC; V gene: TRBV6-2/TRBV6-3; D gene: NA; clone size: many; J gene: TRBJ2-5; CDR3 length: 15
CDR3 protein: CASGPARTSGGTDTQYF; CDR3 DNA: TGTGCCAGCGGCCCTGCGCGGACTAGCGGGGGCACAGATACGCAGTATTTT; V gene: TRBV12-1; D gene: NA; clone size: NA; J gene: TRBJ2-3; CDR3 length: 17
CDR3 protein: CASSRDLNAAYEQYF; CDR3 DNA: TGTGCCAGCAGCCGAGACCTGAATGCCGCCTACGAGCAGTACTTC; V gene: TRBV9; D gene: NA; clone size: NA; J gene: TRBJ2-7; CDR3 length: 15
CDR3 protein: CASSLQTSGVYNEQFF; CDR3 DNA: TGCGCCAGCAGCCTCCAAACTAGCGGGGTCTACAATGAGCAGTTCTTC; V gene: TRBV5-1; D gene: TRBD2; clone size: many; J gene: TRBJ2-1; CDR3 length: 16
CDR3 protein: CAIGTGELDTQYF; CDR3 DNA: TGTGCCATCGGGACAGGGGAATTAGATACGCAGTATTTT; V gene: TRBV10-3; D gene: TRBD1; clone size: few; J gene: TRBJ2-3; CDR3 length: 13
CDR3 protein: CASSQSRTTLSNEKLFF; CDR3 DNA: TGTGCCAGCAGCCAGAGTAGGACCACTCTTTCTAATGAAAAACTGTTTTTT; V gene: TRBV4-2; D gene: NA; clone size: NA; J gene: TRBJ1-4; CDR3 length: 17
CDR3 protein: CASTPGFFTDTQYF; CDR3 DNA: TGTGCCAGCACCCCGGGATTTTTCACAGATACGCAGTATTTT; V gene: TRBV6-1; D gene: NA; clone size: NA; J gene: TRBJ2-3; CDR3 length: 14
CDR3 protein: CATSRAPPGAPERTDTQYF; CDR3 DNA: TGTGCCACCAGCAGAGCTCCCCCCGGGGCCCCCGAACGGACAGATACGCAGTATTTT; V gene: TRBV15; D gene: NA; clone size: few; J gene: TRBJ2-3; CDR3 length: 19
CDR3 protein: CSVTGPTGELFF; CDR3 DNA: TGCAGCGTTACAGGGCCTACCGGGGAGCTGTTTTTT; V gene: TRBV29-1; D gene: NA; clone size: many; J gene: TRBJ2-2; CDR3 length: 12
CDR3 protein: CATSTVGTENYQETQYF; CDR3 DNA: TGTGCCACCAGCACAGTTGGGACAGAGAATTACCAAGAGACCCAGTACTTC; V gene: TRBV15; D gene: TRBD1; clone size: few; J gene: TRBJ2-5; CDR3 length: 17
CDR3 protein: CASSYPGPEAFF; CDR3 DNA: TGTGCCAGCAGTTACCCCGGGCCTGAAGCTTTCTTT; V gene: TRBV6-2/TRBV6-3; D gene: NA; clone size: few; J gene: TRBJ1-1; CDR3 length: 12
CDR3 protein: CATSREMVWPGTSGNTIYF; CDR3 DNA: TGTGCCACCAGCAGAGAGATGGTGTGGCCGGGAACCTCTGGAAACACCATATATTTT; V gene: TRBV15; D gene: NA; clone size: NA; J gene: TRBJ1-3; CDR3 length: 19
CDR3 protein: CATSDYGGTDTQYF; CDR3 DNA: TGTGCCACCAGTGATTATGGAGGGACAGATACGCAGTATTTT; V gene: TRBV24-1; D gene: NA; clone size: NA; J gene: TRBJ2-3; CDR3 length: 14
CDR3 protein: CASSLNAGGLGEQFF; CDR3 DNA: TGTGCCAGCAGCTTAAATGCAGGGGGCCTAGGTGAGCAGTTCTTC; V gene: TRBV7-3; D gene: TRBD1; clone size: NA; J gene: TRBJ2-1; CDR3 length: 15
CDR3 protein: CASSLWAADSPTGYTF; CDR3 DNA: TGTGCCAGCAGTTTATGGGCCGCGGACAGCCCGACTGGCTACACCTTC; V gene: TRBV27; D gene: NA; clone size: NA; J gene: TRBJ1-2; CDR3 length: 16
CDR3 protein: CASRGTGGPETQYF; CDR3 DNA: TGTGCCAGCAGGGGGACAGGGGGTCCAGAGACCCAGTACTTC; V gene: TRBV18; D gene: TRBD1; clone size: NA; J gene: TRBJ2-5; CDR3 length: 14
CDR3 protein: CASSLSGTVYGYTF; CDR3 DNA: TGTGCCAGCAGCCTTTCTGGGACCGTCTATGGCTACACCTTC; V gene: TRBV3-1; D gene: NA; clone size: NA; J gene: TRBJ1-2; CDR3 length: 14
CDR3 protein: CASSYSKGGTDTQYF; CDR3 DNA: TGTGCCAGCAGTTACTCGAAAGGGGGCACAGATACGCAGTATTTT; V gene: TRBV6-5; D gene: NA; clone size: NA; J gene: TRBJ2-3; CDR3 length: 15
CDR3 protein: CASSPDGADSPLHF; CDR3 DNA: TGCGCCAGCAGCCCTGATGGGGCGGACAGTCCCCTCCACTTT; V gene: TRBV5-1; D gene: NA; clone size: NA; J gene: TRBJ1-6; CDR3 length: 14
CDR3 protein: CASSQVVRRGEETQYF; CDR3 DNA: TGTGCCAGCAGCCAAGTCGTCCGCAGGGGGGAAGAGACCCAGTACTTC; V gene: TRBV3-1; D gene: NA; clone size: NA; J gene: TRBJ2-5; CDR3 length: 16
CDR3 protein: CASSPYGANVLTF; CDR3 DNA: TGTGCCAGCAGTCCCTATGGGGCCAACGTCCTGACTTTC; V gene: TRBV6-4; D gene: NA; clone size: few; J gene: TRBJ2-6; CDR3 length: 13
CDR3 protein: CASSQDAGAGDEQFF; CDR3 DNA: TGTGCCAGCAGCCAAGATGCGGGGGCAGGCGATGAGCAGTTCTTC; V gene: TRBV4-2; D gene: NA; clone size: few; J gene: TRBJ2-1; CDR3 length: 15
CDR3 protein: CAISEPVTSGVEGDTQYF; CDR3 DNA: TGTGCCATCAGTGAGCCAGTGACTAGCGGGGTTGAAGGAGATACGCAGTATTTT; V gene: TRBV10-3; D gene: TRBD2; clone size: few; J gene: TRBJ2-3; CDR3 length: 18
CDR3 protein: CASSVGGGTYEQYF; CDR3 DNA: TGTGCCAGCAGCGTAGGCGGCGGCACCTACGAGCAGTACTTC; V gene: TRBV9; D gene: NA; clone size: many; J gene: TRBJ2-7; CDR3 length: 14
CDR3 protein: CASRPPDRAGANVLTF; CDR3 DNA: TGTGCCAGCAGGCCACCCGACAGGGCTGGGGCCAACGTCCTGACTTTC; V gene: TRBV7-6; D gene: TRBD1; clone size: few; J gene: TRBJ2-6; CDR3 length: 16
CDR3 protein: CASSNGLAAYNEQFF; CDR3 DNA: TGTGCCAGCAGCAACGGACTAGCGGCCTACAATGAGCAGTTCTTC; V gene: TRBV21-1; D gene: NA; clone size: NA; J gene: TRBJ2-1; CDR3 length: 15
CDR3 protein: CSAVGAGGPNEQFF; CDR3 DNA: TGCAGTGCCGTGGGGGCAGGGGGCCCCAATGAGCAGTTCTTC; V gene: TRBV20-1; D gene: TRBD1; clone size: few; J gene: TRBJ2-1; CDR3 length: 14
CDR3 protein: CASRVGLAGKNIQYF; CDR3 DNA: TGTGCCAGCAGAGTGGGACTAGCGGGGAAAAACATTCAGTACTTC; V gene: TRBV7-2; D gene: TRBD2; clone size: few; J gene: TRBJ2-4; CDR3 length: 15
CDR3 protein: CATVQDSDTQYF; CDR3 DNA: TGTGCCACCGTACAGGACTCGGATACGCAGTATTTT; V gene: TRBV6-6; D gene: NA; clone size: NA; J gene: TRBJ2-3; CDR3 length: 12
CDR3 protein: CASSYSRGLSYGYTF; CDR3 DNA: TGTGCCAGCAGTTATAGCAGGGGCCTATCCTATGGCTACACCTTC; V gene: TRBV7-2; D gene: NA; clone size: NA; J gene: TRBJ1-2; CDR3 length: 15
CDR3 protein: CASSIPSTGINSYNEQFF; CDR3 DNA: TGCGCCAGCAGCATTCCTTCCACGGGGATCAACTCCTACAATGAGCAGTTCTTC; V gene: TRBV5-1; D gene: NA; clone size: NA; J gene: TRBJ2-1; CDR3 length: 18
CDR3 protein: CASSSDRAGDTEAFF; CDR3 DNA: TGTGCCAGCAGTTCCGACAGGGCAGGGGACACTGAAGCTTTCTTT; V gene: TRBV6-5; D gene: TRBD1; clone size: NA; J gene: TRBJ1-1; CDR3 length: 15
CDR3 protein: CASSVSWGSEKLFF; CDR3 DNA: TGTGCCAGCAGTGTAAGTTGGGGCAGTGAAAAACTGTTTTTT; V gene: TRBV6-1; D gene: NA; clone size: NA; J gene: TRBJ1-4; CDR3 length: 14
CDR3 protein: CATRDRGGETQYF; CDR3 DNA: TGTGCCACCAGAGACAGGGGAGGAGAGACCCAGTACTTC; V gene: TRBV24-1; D gene: TRBD1; clone size: few; J gene: TRBJ2-5; CDR3 length: 13
CDR3 protein: CASSRLGGTGELFF; CDR3 DNA: TGCGCCAGCAGCCGACTAGGGGGCACCGGGGAGCTGTTTTTT; V gene: TRBV5-1; D gene: NA; clone size: few; J gene: TRBJ2-2; CDR3 length: 14
CDR3 protein: CASSNSGLLRTDTQYF; CDR3 DNA: TGTGCCAGCAGCAACTCAGGACTCCTGCGGACAGATACGCAGTATTTT; V gene: TRBV7-9; D gene: NA; clone size: NA; J gene: TRBJ2-3; CDR3 length: 16
CDR3 protein: CASSIYTNTDTQYF; CDR3 DNA: TGTGCCAGTAGTATTTATACGAACACAGATACGCAGTATTTT; V gene: TRBV19; D gene: NA; clone size: NA; J gene: TRBJ2-3; CDR3 length: 14
CDR3 protein: CASSFVSNQPQHF; CDR3 DNA: TGTGCCAGCAGCTTTGTCAGCAATCAGCCCCAGCATTTT; V gene: TRBV7-2; D gene: NA; clone size: few; J gene: TRBJ1-5; CDR3 length: 13
CDR3 protein: CSARTSGASSYNEQFF; CDR3 DNA: TGCAGTGCTAGAACTAGCGGGGCGAGCTCCTACAATGAGCAGTTCTTC; V gene: TRBV20-1; D gene: TRBD2; clone size: NA; J gene: TRBJ2-1; CDR3 length: 16
CDR3 protein: CATSPGGTTDTQYF; CDR3 DNA: TGTGCCACTTCCCCCGGGGGGACCACAGATACGCAGTATTTT; V gene: TRBV24-1; D gene: TRBD2; clone size: NA; J gene: TRBJ2-3; CDR3 length: 14
CDR3 protein: CASSSRRTDGEAFF; CDR3 DNA: TGCGCCAGCAGCTCTCGTAGGACGGATGGTGAAGCTTTCTTT; V gene: TRBV5-1; D gene: NA; clone size: NA; J gene: TRBJ1-1; CDR3 length: 14
CDR3 protein: CASSLVTGGGGEQFF; CDR3 DNA: TGTGCCAGCAGCTTAGTGACAGGGGGCGGGGGTGAGCAGTTCTTC; V gene: TRBV7-6; D gene: TRBD1; clone size: many; J gene: TRBJ2-1; CDR3 length: 15
CDR3 protein: CASSLMQDQPQHF; CDR3 DNA: TGTGCCAGCAGCTTAATGCAGGATCAGCCCCAGCATTTT; V gene: TRBV7-3; D gene: NA; clone size: NA; J gene: TRBJ1-5; CDR3 length: 13